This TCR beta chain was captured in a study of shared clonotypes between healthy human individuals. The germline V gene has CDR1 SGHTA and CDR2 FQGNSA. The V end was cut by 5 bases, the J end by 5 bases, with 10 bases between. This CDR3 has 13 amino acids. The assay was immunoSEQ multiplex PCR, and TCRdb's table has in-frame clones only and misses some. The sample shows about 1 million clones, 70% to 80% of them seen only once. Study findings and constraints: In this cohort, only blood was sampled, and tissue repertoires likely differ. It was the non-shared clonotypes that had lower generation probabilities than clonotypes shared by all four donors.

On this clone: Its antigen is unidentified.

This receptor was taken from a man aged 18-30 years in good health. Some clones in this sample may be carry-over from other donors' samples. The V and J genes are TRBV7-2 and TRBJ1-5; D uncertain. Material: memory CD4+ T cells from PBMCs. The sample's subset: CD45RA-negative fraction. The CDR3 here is CASSPGRDQPQHF. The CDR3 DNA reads TGTGCCAGCAGCCCGGGCCGTGATCAGCCCCAGCATTTT.